Listed here are 11 T cell receptor beta chains from one sample, sequenced in a study of blood T cell repertoires in COVID-19. TCRdb keeps only in-frame clones here, not all; method: immunoSEQ multiplex PCR. Of fewer than 250,000 clones listed, 75% to 85% were seen once; the top ten hold more than 5.5%. Sequenced material: peripheral blood. These receptors all come from a human donor in a cohort sampled during active COVID-19.

As regards this clone: Other DNA sequences of this sample code for an identical CDR3. The rearrangement joins TRBV11-2 to TRBJ1-1; TRBD1 matches 10 bases. Germline V gene sequence: CDR1 SGHAT, CDR2 FQNNGV. V shed 0 bases and J 5 bases; nucleotides not matched to a gene: 3. The CDR3 contains 15 residues. DNA for the CDR3: TGTGCCAGCAGCTTAGAAGGACAGGGGGGAACTGAAGCTTTCTTT. Translation: CASSLEGQGGTEAFF.

The chain employs TRBV2 and TRBJ2-7; D ambiguous. Germline loops: CDR1 SNHLY, CDR2 FYNNEI. The CDR3 is 13 amino acids. Between the trimmed V and J ends, which lost 3 bases and 5 bases, there was a span of 11 bases. In nucleotides, the CDR3 is TGTGCCAGCAGTGAGCGGCAGATAGACGAGCAGTACTTC. Protein: CASSERQIDEQYF.

The rearrangement uses TRBV28 and TRBJ2-1; 8 bases map to TRBD2. The CDR3 is made up of 15 amino acids. CDR1 MDHEN and CDR2 SYDVKM come from the germline V gene. The V gene end was trimmed by 3 bases and the J gene end by 7 bases; junction bases not matched to a gene: 8. CDR3 residues: CASSFSGEGGNEQFF. The CDR3 DNA sequence: TGTGCCAGCAGTTTTAGCGGGGAGGGAGGGAATGAGCAGTTCTTC.

The chain has TRBV19 and TRBJ1-2, with TRBD1 as a possible D gene (6 bases). V lost 7 bases, J lost 4 bases, and 10 bases lay in between. This CDR3 is built from 12 residues. Germline assignment: CDR1 LNHDA and CDR2 SQIVND (reference sequence). The CDR3: CASTTGSYGYTF. CDR3 nucleotide sequence: TGTGCCAGTACGACAGGAAGCTATGGCTACACCTTC.

The gene calls are TRBV29-1 and TRBJ2-1; 11 bases align to TRBD2. Germline lookup yields CDR1 SQVTM and CDR2 ANQGSEA. CDR3 length: 13 amino acids. The V segment lost 4 bases and the J segment 6 bases; nucleotides outside the gene matches: 2. CDR3: CSVGLAGPNEQFF. The CDR3 DNA reads TGCAGCGTTGGACTAGCGGGGCCCAATGAGCAGTTCTTC.

The chain combines TRBV28 with TRBJ2-3; tentatively, D is TRBD2 (6 bases). This CDR3 spans 17 amino acids. Between the trimmed V and J ends, which lost 2 bases and 0 bases, there was a span of 15 bases. CDR1 and CDR2 (germline): MDHEN, SYDVKM. This CDR3 reads CASSLRDFRPSTDTQYF. The CDR3 nucleotides are TGTGCCAGCAGTTTACGGGACTTCAGACCTAGCACAGATACGCAGTATTTT.

The chain employs TRBV30 and TRBJ2-5; 8 bases agree with TRBD1. The CDR3 runs 14 residues. V was clipped by 1 base and J by 7 bases; unmatched bases: 8. Germline values: CDR1 GTSNPN, CDR2 SVGIG (reference sequence). The DNA for the CDR3 is TGTGCCTGGAGTGCCATTAAAACAGGGGGGACCCAGTACTTC. Residues: CAWSAIKTGGTQYF.

The V and J genes are TRBV28 and TRBJ1-5; D perhaps matches TRBD1 (6 bases). Per the germline V gene, CDR1 is MDHEN and CDR2 is SYDVKM. V was cut by 5 bases and J by 6 bases, with 17 bases left in between. CDR3 length equals 15 residues. The CDR3 sequence is CASSPRGLGRQPQHF. CDR3 coding DNA: TGTGCCAGCAGTCCCAGGGGATTGGGGCGTCAGCCCCAGCATTTT.

The chain links TRBV5-1 to TRBJ1-6, with 9 bases that match TRBD1. CDR1 is SGHRS and CDR2 is YFSETQ in the germline V gene. Trimming removed 3 bases from V and 9 bases from J; junction bases left unmatched: 7. The CDR3 runs 15 residues. The CDR3 nucleotides are TGCGCCAGCAGCTCTAGGACAGGGGTTAGTTCACCCCTCCACTTT. Translating gives CASSSRTGVSSPLHF.

V usage is TRBV5-6 and J usage is TRBJ2-1; a possible D gene is TRBD2 (6 bases). Looked up from germline, CDR1 is SGHDT and CDR2 is YYEEEE. The V gene lost 4 bases and the J gene lost 3 bases, with 17 bases spanning the gap. This CDR3 has 16 amino acids. The CDR3 sequence is CASSGGTGSNYNEQFF. The CDR3, as DNA: TGTGCCAGCAGCGGGGGGACGGGGAGTAACTACAATGAGCAGTTCTTC.

This clone was picked up one time. This chain links TRBV18 with TRBJ2-3; 13 bases align to TRBD2. The CDR3 covers 18 residues. The ends lost 3 bases at V and 4 bases at J; junction bases unmatched: 10. Looked up from germline, CDR1 is KGHSH and CDR2 is LQKENI. The CDR3 sequence: CASSPVTSGGFDADTQYF. The DNA of the CDR3 is TGTGCCAGCTCACCGGTGACTAGCGGGGGGTTCGATGCAGATACGCAGTATTTT.